The 20 T cell receptor beta chains below come from one sample, sequenced in a study of Graves' ophthalmopathy and Graves' hyperthyroidism. The sequenced template was RNA, covering the TCR beta CDR3 region. Second-round multiplex PCR followed a first-round RT-PCR using HTBI primers. A single record per CDR3 protein comes from TCRdb applying MiXCR to the multiplex PCR reads. Among roughly 51,000 distinct CDR3 sequences, roughly 52% were seen once, and the ten largest hold approximately 20%. Sequenced material: peripheral blood. The origin of the receptors is an adult man with Graves' ophthalmopathy.

CDR3 sequence: CAISGGQIYEQYF. The CDR3 DNA is TGTGCCATCAGTGGCGGACAGATCTACGAGCAGTACTTC. V gene TRBV10-3 combines with J gene TRBJ2-7; D may be TRBD1 (6 bases). Germline CDR1 and CDR2: ENHRY and SYGVKD. The CDR3 is 13 residues long. The V gene lost 4 bases and the J gene lost 3 bases, with 10 bases spanning the gap.

V usage is TRBV19 and J usage is TRBJ1-1; perhaps TRBD1 as D (6 bases). The CDR3 is made up of 13 amino acids. Germline assignment: CDR1 LNHDA and CDR2 SQIVND (reference sequence). V was trimmed by 8 bases and J by 4 bases, leaving 14 bases between them. The CDR3 protein is CASLGAGGTEAFF. In DNA, the CDR3 is TGTGCCAGTCTGGGGGCCGGGGGCACTGAAGCTTTCTTT.

This clonotype showed up many times. Compared with germline, one end of the junction differs, possibly owing to a read error. The J gene is TRBJ2-7, the V gene TRBV6-1, with D hard to call. The CDR3 is made up of 13 amino acids. Looked up from germline, CDR1 is MNHNS and CDR2 is SASEGT. The CDR3 nucleotides read TGTGCCAGCAGTGAAGCCCTCTCCTACAAGCAGTACTTC. Translated: CASSEALSYKQYF.

The table lists this clonotype with a count of one. As the CDR3 is not closed by the conserved phenylalanine or tryptophan, this likely results from a read error. J is TRBJ2-7 and V is TRBV13; 8 nucleotides line up with TRBD2. The CDR3 runs 14 residues. Germline V gene data show CDR1 as PRHDT and CDR2 as FYEKMQ (reference sequence). V gave up 2 bases and J gave up 2 bases; unmatched junction bases: 2. The CDR3 loop is CASSLTSGPYEQYC. The CDR3 DNA reads as TGTGCCAGCAGCTTAACTAGCGGCCCCTACGAGCAGTACTGC.

For this clonotype: Germline and junction disagree at one end, which may indicate a read error. The rearrangement joins TRBV7-2 to TRBJ2-5; 7 bases line up with TRBD2. CDR3 length equals 13 residues. Germline-derived CDR1 and CDR2 are SGHTA and FQGNSA. CDR3 nucleotides: TGTGCCAGCAGCTTTAGGGAGGGAAGGACCCAGAACTTC. As protein: CASSFREGRTQNF.

The chain recombines TRBV9 with TRBJ2-3; 8 bases are a match to TRBD2. The CDR3 extends over 15 amino acids. CDR1 is SGDLS and CDR2 is YYNGEE in the germline V gene. V shed 4 bases, J shed 0 bases, and the junction held 4 bases outside the gene matches. The CDR3 region has the DNA TGTGCCAGCAGCTATAGCGGGATTAGCACAGATACGCAGTATTTT. This encodes CASSYSGISTDTQYF.

This clonotype was observed many times. The rearrangement joins TRBV27 to TRBJ1-3, with D unclear. The CDR3 is 13 amino acids. Trimming pared 6 bases from V and 0 bases from J, leaving 6 bases between. CDR1 is MNHEY, CDR2 SMNVEV, per germline (reference sequence). The CDR3 sequence is CASSRLSGNTIYF. For the CDR3, the DNA is TGTGCCAGCAGCAGGCTCTCTGGAAACACCATATATTTT.

The rearrangement links TRBV12-3 or TRBV12-4 to TRBJ2-1, with D possibly matching TRBD2 (5 bases). The CDR3 extends over 15 amino acids. V was clipped by 3 bases and J by 0 bases, with 9 bases between them. The CDR3 here is CASSFPGFSYNEQFF. CDR3 nucleotides: TGTGCCAGCAGTTTTCCGGGATTCTCCTACAATGAGCAGTTCTTC.

Here the CDR3 reads CASSQGIYPTF. DNA of the CDR3: TGTGCCAGCAGCCAAGGGATCTATCCCACCTTC. J is TRBJ1-2 and V is TRBV14; D ambiguous. This CDR3 has 11 amino acids. V lost 1 base to trimming and J lost 13 bases, with 10 bases between them. Germline loops: CDR1 SGHDN, CDR2 FVKESK.

The CDR3: CASTRGAPNNEQFF. CDR3 nucleotide sequence: TGTGCCAGCACTCGGGGCGCGCCTAACAATGAGCAGTTCTTC. The J gene is TRBJ2-1, the V gene TRBV7-9; either TRBD1 or TRBD2 may fit D (5 bases each). Between the trimmed V and J ends, which lost 7 bases and 5 bases, there was a span of 15 bases. The V gene's germline CDR1 is SEHNR and CDR2 FQNEAQ (reference sequence). The CDR3 has 14 residues.

This clonotype was observed at least ten times. The J gene is TRBJ2-3, the V gene TRBV4-1; 13 bases align to TRBD2. The CDR3 consists of 16 residues. V shed 5 bases and J 1 base; nucleotides not matched to a gene: 3. Germline CDR1 MGHRA, CDR2 YSYEKL. Here the CDR3 reads CASSGGTSGGTDTQYF. The CDR3 DNA sequence: TGCGCCAGCAGCGGCGGGACTAGCGGGGGCACAGATACGCAGTATTTT.

CDR3: CASSLQRTVQDYGYTF. Written as DNA, the CDR3 is TGTGCCAGCAGCTTACAGCGGACAGTCCAGGACTATGGCTACACCTTC. The chain carries TRBV7-9 and TRBJ1-2, with D perhaps matching TRBD1 (6 bases). The CDR3 has 16 residues. Germline V gene lookup returns CDR1 SEHNR and CDR2 FQNEAQ (reference sequence). V lost 2 bases to trimming and J lost 3 bases, with 16 bases between them.

This clonotype was recorded many times. The chain combines TRBV6-1 with TRBJ2-3; D gene uncertain. V was cut by 4 bases and J by 6 bases, with 8 bases left in between. This CDR3 has 12 residues. Per germline, CDR1 MNHNS and CDR2 SASEGT. This CDR3 is CASSGTSDTQYF. In DNA form, the CDR3 reads TGTGCCAGCAGTGGGACCTCGGATACGCAGTATTTT.

In its sample, this clonotype ranks as medium-sized. The chain is built from TRBV20-1 and TRBJ1-2; D is unclear. The CDR3 runs to 13 residues. V dropped 5 bases and J dropped 5 bases, with 15 bases sitting between them. Germline V gives CDR1 DFQATT, CDR2 SNEGSKA (reference sequence). The CDR3 nucleotides are TGCAGTGCTCATGGTTTGGAGGGATATGGCTACACCTTC. Its protein is CSAHGLEGYGYTF.

The CDR3 region has the DNA TGTGCCAGTATAAAGGGACAGGGTAGTTCACCCCTCCACTTT. Amino acids: CASIKGQGSSPLHF. This rearrangement joins TRBV19 to TRBJ1-6, with 9 bases identical to TRBD1. CDR1 and CDR2 (germline): LNHDA, SQIVND (reference sequence). Trimming at V came to 7 bases and at J to 9 bases, leaving 7 bases not matched to a gene. The CDR3 is made up of 14 amino acids.

The chain is built from TRBV7-3 and TRBJ2-3, with TRBD2 matching 9 bases. The CDR3 runs 15 residues. The V segment lost 7 bases and the J segment 3 bases; nucleotides outside the gene matches: 8. Germline CDR1 reads SGHTA; CDR2 reads FQGTGA. CDR3 nucleotides: TGTGCCAGCACCCTGTTTAGCGGGAGAACAGATACGCAGTATTTT. As protein: CASTLFSGRTDTQYF.

This clonotype has only a few counts. The rearrangement links TRBV24-1 to TRBJ2-3, with D tentatively TRBD2 (5 bases). This CDR3 has 12 amino acids. Germline CDR1 reads KGHDR; CDR2 reads SFDVKD. Trimming stripped 7 bases from V and 7 bases from J, with 11 bases between. This CDR3 is CATRGSGYTQYF. Here the CDR3 DNA reads TGTGCCACCAGGGGAAGCGGTTATACGCAGTATTTT.

The J gene is TRBJ2-1, the V gene TRBV9, with 11 positions matching TRBD2. After removal of 0 bases from V and 0 bases from J, the junction contained 17 bases not matched to a gene. CDR3 length equals 22 residues. The germline gives CDR1 SGDLS, CDR2 YYNGEE. CDR3 sequence reads: CASSVGSRASGRPPSSYNEQFF. DNA of the CDR3: TGTGCCAGCAGCGTAGGGTCCCGCGCTAGCGGGAGGCCACCGAGCTCCTACAATGAGCAGTTCTTC.

This clonotype was counted at least ten times. The J gene is TRBJ2-5, the V gene TRBV9; D is perhaps TRBD2 (6 bases). This CDR3 contains 14 residues. CDR1 is SGDLS and CDR2 is YYNGEE in the germline V gene. Trimming removed 3 bases from V and 2 bases from J, with 11 bases in between. The CDR3 here is CASSGGAIQETQYF. DNA for the CDR3: TGTGCCAGCAGCGGCGGGGCCATACAAGAGACCCAGTACTTC.

J is TRBJ1-2 and V is TRBV7-2; TRBD1 aligns across 8 bases. Trimming cost V 5 bases and J 5 bases; bases outside gene matches: 7. The CDR3 has 14 residues. Germline values: CDR1 SGHTA, CDR2 FQGNSA. The CDR3, as DNA: TGTGCCAGCAGCGCTGGCGGGACAGGTTATGGCTACACCTTC. Residues: CASSAGGTGYGYTF.